The 2 T cell receptor beta chains reported below all come from one sample, sequenced in a study of cytomegalovirus exposure and HLA in healthy donors. The study ran its PCR with 60 Vbeta and 13 Jbeta primers. Generated by immunoSEQ multiplex PCR, the TCRdb table keeps only in-frame clones and is missing some. The table lists fewer than 150,000 clones, approximately 83% of them singletons. The sample consisted of PBMCs. The receptor set was obtained from a man aged 35-49 years in good health and CMV-seronegative.

V is TRBV13 and J is TRBJ2-7; 8 bases map to TRBD2. The CDR3 consists of 15 residues. The trim removed 5 bases at V and 4 bases at J, leaving 10 bases unmatched. Germline V gives CDR1 PRHDT, CDR2 FYEKMQ (reference sequence). In nucleotides, the CDR3 is TGTGCCAGCAGCCCTCCGGGGGGGGAGCCATACGAGCAGTACTTC. Residues: CASSPPGGEPYEQYF.

The rearrangement links TRBV7-9 to TRBJ2-1; the match to TRBD2 covers 10 bases. The CDR3 loop spans 16 amino acids. The germline V gene has CDR1 SEHNR and CDR2 FQNEAQ (reference sequence). Unmatched junction bases numbered 6, after V lost 4 bases and J lost 3 bases. In nucleotides, the CDR3 is TGTGCCAGCAGCTCCCTTAGCGGGAGGTACTACAATGAGCAGTTCTTC. This codes for CASSSLSGRYYNEQFF.